This TCR beta chain was recorded in a study of identical twins. The germline V and J ends were trimmed by 6 bases and 0 bases, with 16 bases remaining between them. The CDR3 is 16 residues long. In germline, CDR1 is SGHTS, CDR2 YDEGEE. After template switching added a universal primer site, the resulting cDNA carried unique molecular identifiers. MiXCR was run by TCRdb on the 5' RACE reads, yielding one entry per CDR3 protein. Here the sample spans 1.5 million to 2 million distinct CDR3 sequences, around a third being singletons. Sequencing input: cord blood. The clonotype originates from a newborn girl in good health. V gene TRBV5-8 combines with J gene TRBJ1-5; TRBD1 might be the D (5 bases). Written as DNA, the CDR3 is TGTGCCAGCACCCCTTGGGGCACGGTTAGCAATCAGCCCCAGCATTTT. Encoded protein: CASTPWGTVSNQPQHF.